This is a list of T cell receptor beta chains from one sample in a study of tumor-infiltrating lymphocytes in primary liver carcinoma. One entry per CDR3 protein, called by TCRdb with MiXCR from the multiplex PCR reads. Of 90,000 to 100,000 distinct CDR3 sequences listed, 69% are singletons. Sequencing used liver tumor tissue from sampling region 5. The receptors originated from a woman in her fifties or sixties with primary liver carcinoma and hepatitis B virus infection. Both conserved end residues are part of each CDR3. A D gene is named only where the DNA matches it firmly. Expanded clones are given a class, and other clones once, few, many or no size at all.

J	V	D	size	DNA	CDR3
TRBJ2-1	TRBV5-1	NA	few	TGCGCCAGCGGCTTGTCCACGACATTTAGGGGTAACGAGCAGTTCTTC	CASGLSTTFRGNEQFF
TRBJ1-1	TRBV11-2	NA	NA	TGTGCCAGGAGCTTTAGACAAGCCTGGAACACTGAAGCTTTCTTT	CARSFRQAWNTEAFF
TRBJ1-1	TRBV4-1	NA	many	TGCGCCAGCAGCCACGACACAGGACGGCCGAAGACTGAAGCTTTCTTT	CASSHDTGRPKTEAFF
TRBJ2-7	TRBV11-2	TRBD1	NA	TGTGCCAGCAGCTTACTAGAGGGACAGGGGGAGCAGTACTTC	CASSLLEGQGEQYF
TRBJ1-1	TRBV7-8	NA	NA	TGTGCCAGCAGCTTACATGGGAAGGGTGACACTGGAGCTTTCTTT	CASSLHGKGDTGAFF
TRBJ2-6	TRBV11-2	NA	once	TGTGCCAGCGGCCCAAGGCTGCGGGGGCTTAGCTCTGGGGCCAACGTCCTGACTTTC	CASGPRLRGLSSGANVLTF
TRBJ2-7	TRBV11-2	NA	NA	TGTGCCAGCAGTCCCAACCGCAGGATTCTCGAGCAGTACTTC	CASSPNRRILEQYF
TRBJ1-1	TRBV10-3	NA	NA	TGTGCCATCGGTGAGTCGGGTCGGATGAAAACTGAAGCTTTCTTT	CAIGESGRMKTEAFF
TRBJ1-4	TRBV5-1	TRBD1	many	TGCGCCAGCAGCCCCGGCTTAGGGGGCCCTGAAAAACTGTTTTTT	CASSPGLGGPEKLFF
TRBJ1-6	TRBV10-3	NA	NA	TGTGCCATCTGTGAGTCCAATACAGGGTCGGGCTCAGCCCTCCACTTT	CAICESNTGSGSALHF
TRBJ2-3	TRBV11-2	TRBD2	NA	TGTGCCAGCAGTCCGTGGGGAACAGCGGGAGGAGGCATAGATACGCAGTATTTT	CASSPWGTAGGGIDTQYF
TRBJ1-2	TRBV6-5	NA	NA	TGTGCCAGCAACCCAACGGACATGGGCAACTATGGCTACACCTTC	CASNPTDMGNYGYTF
TRBJ1-1	TRBV11-2	NA	medium-sized	TGTGCCAGCAGCCCGACATGGGGTGGGGGTAAAGGCACTGAAGCTTTCTTT	CASSPTWGGGKGTEAFF